The present TCR beta chain was sequenced within a study of tumor-infiltrating lymphocytes in localized non-small cell lung cancer. The wider study: Some samples were collected after neoadjuvant chemotherapy; smokers, never-smokers and several histologies were included.

Here immunoSEQ multiplex PCR was the method, and the copy in TCRdb shows in-frame clones only, minus some. The table has tens of thousands of clones, roughly 70% seen once; the top ten hold about 15%. From germline, CDR1 is MDHEN and CDR2 SYDVKM. This CDR3 spans 13 amino acids. V was shortened by 5 bases and J by 7 bases, with 12 bases between the two germline ends. Sequenced sample: lung tumor tissue. The clonotype originates from a human donor with non-small cell lung cancer. This rearrangement joins TRBV28 to TRBJ2-1; tentative D call: TRBD2 (6 bases). CDR3: CASSTPTRNEQFF. CDR3 sequence (DNA): TGTGCCAGCAGTACCCCGACTAGAAATGAGCAGTTCTTC.